The T cell receptor beta chain under discussion was sequenced for a study of blood T cell repertoires in COVID-19. Study as a whole: COVID-19 samples from acute and convalescent phases originated in the United States, Italy and Spain.

Recruited during active infection, patients (from Seattle) were subsequently followed longitudinally. Original analysis: How many nucleated cells were present was estimated from reference gene primer amplification. The table came from immunoSEQ multiplex PCR; TCRdb's copy has only in-frame clones and leaves some out. That table supplies the V and J calls and clone size; D and trimming were determined from the DNA. The sample lists fewer than 300,000 clones; roughly 90% were seen once. This sequence originates from a woman in her 30s with COVID-19, enrolled during active disease. Sequenced input: peripheral blood.

CDR3 region: CASSQGTEQYF. CDR3 nucleotides: TGTGCCAGCAGCCAAGGTACAGAGCAGTACTTC. The chain couples TRBV3-1 (or the pseudogene TRBV3-2) to TRBJ2-7; D is unresolved. Germline CDR1 LGHDT, CDR2 YNNKEL (reference sequence). V shed 1 base and J shed 7 bases, with 5 bases lying between them. The CDR3 runs 11 residues.